The next 5 T cell receptor beta chains were all read from a single sample in a study of cytomegalovirus exposure and HLA in healthy donors. PCR used 60 Vbeta primers and 13 Jbeta primers. The table came from immunoSEQ multiplex PCR; TCRdb's copy has only in-frame clones and leaves some out. Of about 190,000 clones in the sample, 60% to 80% were seen once. Sequenced: PBMCs. These receptors were taken from a woman under 40 in good health and CMV-seropositive.

V gene TRBV29-1 combines with J gene TRBJ2-7; TRBD2 matches 8 bases. CDR1 is SQVTM, CDR2 ANQGSEA, per germline. This CDR3 is built from 14 residues. With 5 bases clipped from V and 6 bases from J, the junction kept 12 bases outside the gene matches. The CDR3, as DNA: TGCAGCGTTTCGGTCGGGAGGGCCCGTGGCGAGCAGTACTTC. Amino acids: CSVSVGRARGEQYF.

This chain joins TRBV28 and TRBJ1-3, with 9 positions matching TRBD1. The CDR3 extends over 16 amino acids. With V trimmed by 2 bases and J by 7 bases, 9 bases remained unmatched. Germline CDR1 reads MDHEN; CDR2 reads SYDVKM. CDR3 region: CASSLRAGTGWNTIYF. As DNA, the CDR3 is TGTGCCAGCAGTTTAAGGGCCGGGACAGGGTGGAACACCATATATTTT.

This sequence joins TRBV28 and TRBJ2-4; TRBD2 matches 15 bases. J gave up 1 base and V 2 bases, and 6 bases lay outside the gene matches. This CDR3 has 19 residues. Per the germline V gene, CDR1 is MDHEN and CDR2 is SYDVKM. In DNA, the CDR3 is TGTGCCAGCAGTTTAGTCGTTGGGACTAGCGGGAGGGCCAAAAACATTCAGTACTTC. Translation gives CASSLVVGTSGRAKNIQYF.

The V gene is TRBV19, the J gene TRBJ2-1, with D tentatively TRBD2 (6 bases). The germline V gene has CDR1 LNHDA and CDR2 SQIVND (reference sequence). The CDR3 is 15 residues long. Trimming took off 3 bases at V and 2 bases at J, with 11 bases between the two ends. The CDR3 here is CASSISGDAYNEQFF. DNA of the CDR3: TGTGCCAGTAGTATTTCGGGAGACGCCTACAATGAGCAGTTCTTC.

The J gene is TRBJ2-3, the V gene TRBV19; D call uncertain. The CDR3 contains 12 residues. Trimming took 5 bases from V and 4 from J, leaving 7 bases between them. Germline CDR1 LNHDA, CDR2 SQIVND (reference sequence). The CDR3 DNA reads TGTGCCAGTAGTCTGGCGGCAGATACGCAGTATTTT. Its translation is CASSLAADTQYF. Looking up the rest from reference TRBV19 and TRBJ2-3 gives the full variable domain: DGGITQSPKYLFRKEGQNVTLSCEQNLNHDAMYWYRQDPGQGLRLIYYSQIVNDFQKGDIAEGYSVSREKKESFPLTVTSAQKNPTAFYLCASSLAADTQYFGPGTRLTVL.